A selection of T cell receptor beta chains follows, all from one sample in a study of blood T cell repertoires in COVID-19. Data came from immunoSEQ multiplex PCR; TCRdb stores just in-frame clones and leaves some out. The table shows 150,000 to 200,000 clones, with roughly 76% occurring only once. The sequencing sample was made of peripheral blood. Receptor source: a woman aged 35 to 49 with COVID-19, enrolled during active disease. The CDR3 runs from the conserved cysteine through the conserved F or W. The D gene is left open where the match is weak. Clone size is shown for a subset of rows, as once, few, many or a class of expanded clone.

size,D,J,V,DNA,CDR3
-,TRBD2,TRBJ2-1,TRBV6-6,TGTGCCAGCAGTTACTTAACTAGCGGGAGCTACAATGAGCAGTTCTTC,CASSYLTSGSYNEQFF
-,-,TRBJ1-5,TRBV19,TGTGCCAGTAGTATAGAGCAGGGGAGTCTCAATCAGCCCCAGCATTTT,CASSIEQGSLNQPQHF
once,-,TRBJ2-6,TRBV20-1,TGCAGTGCTAGTCGTCAGGGTGGGGCCAACGTCCTGACTTTC,CSASRQGGANVLTF
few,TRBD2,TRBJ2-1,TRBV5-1,TGCGCCAGCAGCTTGAAGGGCGGGAGGGCCTTTGACAATGAGCAGTTCTTC,CASSLKGGRAFDNEQFF
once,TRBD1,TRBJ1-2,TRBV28,TGTGCCAGCAGTTCCACGGGCCTACAGGGGCAGGTTGATGGCTACACCTTC,CASSSTGLQGQVDGYTF
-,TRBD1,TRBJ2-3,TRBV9,TGTGCCAGCAGCGTCGACAGGGACAGCCTCACAGATACGCAGTATTTT,CASSVDRDSLTDTQYF
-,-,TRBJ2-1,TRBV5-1,TGCGCCAGCAGCTTGGTCGGCGACACCTACAATGAGCAGTTCTTC,CASSLVGDTYNEQFF
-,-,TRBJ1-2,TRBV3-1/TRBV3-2,TGTGCCAGCAGCCAAGGTGGAGGGTACTATGGCTACACCTTC,CASSQGGGYYGYTF
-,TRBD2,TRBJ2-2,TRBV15,TGTGCTACCCAAGCGCGGGGGGTTTCCGGGGAGCTGTTTTTT,CATQARGVSGELFF
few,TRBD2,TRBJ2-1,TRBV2,TGTGCCGCAACAGCGGGAGGGCCATACAATGAGCAGTTCTTC,CAATAGGPYNEQFF
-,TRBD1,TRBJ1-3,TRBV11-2,TGTGCCAGCAGCATAACGGGACAGCCTTTTGGAAACACCATATATTTT,CASSITGQPFGNTIYF
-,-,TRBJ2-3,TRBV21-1,TGTGCCAGCAGCAAACTTGGGACTAGCGGGACCCCAAATACGCAGTATTTT,CASSKLGTSGTPNTQYF
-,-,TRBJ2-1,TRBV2,TGTGCCAGCAGTCATCAAACCATAGCTGAGGATGAGCAGTTCTTC,CASSHQTIAEDEQFF
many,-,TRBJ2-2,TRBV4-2,TGTGCCAGCAGCCCTGGGACTGGGAACACCGGGGAGCTGTTTTTT,CASSPGTGNTGELFF
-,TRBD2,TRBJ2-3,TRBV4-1,TGCGCCAGCAGCCCCACCCGGGGGAGGGCCGGCACAGATACGCAGTATTTT,CASSPTRGRAGTDTQYF
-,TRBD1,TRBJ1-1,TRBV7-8,TGTGCCAGCAGCCCATGGGGACAGGGGAACACTGAAGCTTTCTTT,CASSPWGQGNTEAFF
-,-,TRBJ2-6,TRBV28,TGTGCCAGCAGCCAGGACAGCTCTGGGGCCAACGTCCTGACTTTC,CASSQDSSGANVLTF
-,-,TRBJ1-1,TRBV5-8,TGTGCCAGCAGCGTGGGACAGAACACTGAAGCTTTCTTT,CASSVGQNTEAFF
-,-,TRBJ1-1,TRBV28,TGTGCCAGCAGCCCTCGGAGGAACACTGAAGCTTTCTTT,CASSPRRNTEAFF
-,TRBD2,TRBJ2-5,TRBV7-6,TGTGCCAGCAGCCCTACAAGGACTAGCGGGGAGGAGACCCAGTACTTC,CASSPTRTSGEETQYF
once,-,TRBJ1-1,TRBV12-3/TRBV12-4,TGTGCCAGCACCCCCCGAGTTAACACTGAAGCTTTCTTT,CASTPRVNTEAFF
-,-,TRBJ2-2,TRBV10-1,TGCGCCACCCTAGACGGAAACACCGGGGAGCTGTTTTTT,CATLDGNTGELFF
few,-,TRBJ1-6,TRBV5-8,TGTGCCAGCAGCTTGGGAGAGGGTTCTCCCCTCCACTTT,CASSLGEGSPLHF
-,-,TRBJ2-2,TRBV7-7,TGTGCTAGCAGCATCCGGGAAAACACCGGGGAGCTGTTTTTT,CASSIRENTGELFF
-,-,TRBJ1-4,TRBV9,TGTGCCAGCAGCGCAGGGACTCTTTTCACAGCTAATGAAAAACTGTTTTTT,CASSAGTLFTANEKLFF
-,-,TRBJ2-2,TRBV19,TGTGCCAGTAGTCCCGCGGGCACCGGGGAGCTGTTTTTT,CASSPAGTGELFF
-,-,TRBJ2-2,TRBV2,TGTGCCAGCAGTTACAGGGCCACCGGGGAGCTGTTTTTT,CASSYRATGELFF
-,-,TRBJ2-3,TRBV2,TGTGCCAGCGGACCGGGACGGAGGGCTTCAGATACGCAGTATTTT,CASGPGRRASDTQYF
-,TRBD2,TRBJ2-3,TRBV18,TGTGCCAGCCGACTAGCGGGGGGAGAAGATACGCAGTATTTT,CASRLAGGEDTQYF
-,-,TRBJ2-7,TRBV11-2,TGTGCCAGCAGCTTAGCGGGAGTTTACGAGCAGTACTTC,CASSLAGVYEQYF
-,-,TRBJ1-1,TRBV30,TGTGCCTGGAGGGAACAGAAAGGGGAAACTTTCTTT,CAWREQKGETFF
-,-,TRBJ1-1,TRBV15,TGTGCCACCAGCAGTGGGGGGGTTGAAGCTTTCTTT,CATSSGGVEAFF
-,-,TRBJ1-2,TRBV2,TGTGCCAGCATAGGAGGGGCAGGCTATGGCTACACCTTC,CASIGGAGYGYTF
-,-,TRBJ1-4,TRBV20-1,TGCAGTGCTAGTTCTCAGGGAGGTAGTGAAAAACTGTTTTTT,CSASSQGGSEKLFF
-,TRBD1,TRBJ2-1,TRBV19,TGTGCCAGTAGTTTTTCCGGGACAGGGGGGAGAAATGAGCAGTTCTTC,CASSFSGTGGRNEQFF
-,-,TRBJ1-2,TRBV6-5,TGTGGGGCCCGGGGGTCCGTTGTGGATGGCTACACCTTC,CGARGSVVDGYTF
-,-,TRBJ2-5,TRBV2,TGTGCCAGCAGTGAGCTACGCGGGAATTACGAGACCCAGTACTTC,CASSELRGNYETQYF
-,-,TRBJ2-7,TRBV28,TGTGCCAGCAATTCCCAGGGATACTACGAGCAGTACTTC,CASNSQGYYEQYF
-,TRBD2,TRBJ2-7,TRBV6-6,TGTGCCAGCAACCTAGCGGGAGCCTACGAGCAGTACTTC,CASNLAGAYEQYF
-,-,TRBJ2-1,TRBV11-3,TGTGCCAGCAGCTTAGAGGGTCAGGGGATATCCTACAATGAGCAGTTCTTC,CASSLEGQGISYNEQFF
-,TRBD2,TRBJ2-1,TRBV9,TGTGCCAGCAGCGTAGCTAGCGCGGGAGAGCTTTACAATGAGCAGTTCTTC,CASSVASAGELYNEQFF
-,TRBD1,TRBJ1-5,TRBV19,TGTGCCAGTAGTCAACAGGGGGCCAGTCAGCCCCAGCATTTT,CASSQQGASQPQHF